This entry lists 23 T cell receptor beta chains sequenced from one sample in a study of CD8+ T cells in alopecia areata. As for treatment: oral pan-JAK inhibitor, 5-10 mg twice daily. Once RNA had been extracted, it was reverse transcribed into cDNA to act as the sequencing template. Generated by immunoSEQ multiplex PCR, the TCRdb table keeps only in-frame clones and is missing some. The sample shows roughly 120,000 clones, around three fifths of them seen only once. The specimen comprised CD4+ T cells sorted from blood, sampled at week 24, from a patient treated with tofacitinib. Receptors originate from a human donor with alopecia areata.

The chain combines TRBV2 with TRBJ2-6; D gene unclear. The CDR3 totals 13 residues. Germline values: CDR1 SNHLY, CDR2 FYNNEI. Trimming pared 8 bases from V and 4 bases from J, leaving 9 bases between. The CDR3 DNA is TGTGCCAGCGTGTCCCCGGGGGCCAACGTCCTGACTTTC. Translation gives CASVSPGANVLTF.

The chain employs TRBV4-3 and TRBJ1-1, with 7 nucleotides matching TRBD1. The CDR3 contains 15 residues. The junction had 6 bases not matched to a gene; V was cut back by 0 bases and J by 5 bases. Germline CDR1 LGHNA, CDR2 YSLEER. The CDR3 sequence is CASSQDVQGGTEAFF. CDR3 nucleotides: TGCGCCAGCAGCCAAGATGTCCAGGGGGGAACTGAAGCTTTCTTT.

This chain's CDR3 is CASSLLSRGFNEQFF. The CDR3 coding sequence is TGTGCCAGCAGTTTATTGTCCCGTGGTTTCAATGAGCAGTTCTTC. V usage is TRBV27 and J usage is TRBJ2-1; D gene uncertain. Trimming removed 1 base at V and 6 bases at J, with 13 bases between. Germline values: CDR1 MNHEY, CDR2 SMNVEV (reference sequence). CDR3 length: 15 residues.

The J gene is TRBJ2-3, the V gene TRBV30; D possibly uses TRBD1 or TRBD2 (5 bases each). Germline lookup yields CDR1 GTSNPN and CDR2 SVGIG (reference sequence). CDR3 length: 16 residues. The V gene lost 3 bases and the J gene lost 4 bases, with 20 bases spanning the gap. CDR3 in DNA: TGTGCCTGGAGCTACGCGAGATATTCGGGACCAGATACGCAGTATTTT. Translation: CAWSYARYSGPDTQYF.

The chain links TRBV6-5 to TRBJ2-3, with D tentatively TRBD1 (6 bases). Germline lookup yields CDR1 MNHEY and CDR2 SVGAGI. V was clipped by 5 bases and J by 5 bases, with 14 bases between them. CDR3 length: 14 residues. The CDR3 spells CASSRTAGGDTQYF. DNA for the CDR3: TGTGCCAGCAGTCGGACAGCCGGCGGAGATACGCAGTATTTT.

This clone appeared once. The chain has TRBV30 and TRBJ1-1; D unclear. This CDR3 contains 14 residues. CDR1 is GTSNPN and CDR2 is SVGIG in the germline V gene (reference sequence). Trimming took 3 bases from V and 0 from J, leaving 11 bases between them. The CDR3 is CAWRKETVNTEAFF. In DNA form, the CDR3 reads TGTGCCTGGAGAAAGGAGACGGTGAACACTGAAGCTTTCTTT.

The chain couples TRBV29-1 to TRBJ1-2, with D unclear. There are 13 residues in the CDR3. The V end lost 1 base, the J end lost 6 bases, and 12 bases lay between the germline ends. Germline V gives CDR1 SQVTM, CDR2 ANQGSEA. CDR3 bases: TGCAGCGTTGAAGGTAGCCGCGGGAATGGCTACACCTTC. Its protein is CSVEGSRGNGYTF.

This rearrangement joins TRBV29-1 to TRBJ2-3, with no clear D. The CDR3 totals 11 residues. Deletions cut 5 bases from V and 2 bases from J, with 5 bases between. CDR1 is SQVTM and CDR2 is ANQGSEA in the germline V gene. CDR3 bases: TGCAGCGTTAGTCCCACAGATACGCAGTATTTT. Translated: CSVSPTDTQYF.

This clone was detected only a few times. The chain carries TRBV9 and TRBJ1-1, with D possibly matching TRBD1 (6 bases). The germline CDR1 and CDR2 sequences are SGDLS and YYNGEE. There are 15 residues in the CDR3. Trimming cost V 4 bases and J 4 bases, with 17 bases left between them. The CDR3 protein is CASSTRDTGGTEAFF. CDR3 sequence (DNA): TGTGCCAGCAGCACCCGGGACACCGGCGGCACTGAAGCTTTCTTT.

The sample holds a few counts of this clone. This rearrangement joins TRBV21-1 to TRBJ2-1; TRBD2 was called by the table and not checked on the DNA. TRBV21-1 is designated a pseudogene. CDR3 length equals 15 residues. The CDR3 region is CASSSGGRSYNEQFF. CDR3 DNA sequence: TGTGCCAGCAGCAGCGGGGGGCGCAGCTACAATGAGCAGTTCTTC.

This rearrangement joins TRBV30 to TRBJ1-1, with TRBD1 identical over 7 bases. The germline V gene has CDR1 GTSNPN and CDR2 SVGIG (reference sequence). There are 17 residues in the CDR3. V lost 1 base to trimming and J lost 4 bases; unmatched junction nucleotides: 15. CDR3 DNA sequence: TGTGCCTGGAGTGCCCGACAGGGATTAGCGAAAGGCACTGAAGCTTTCTTT. Protein product: CAWSARQGLAKGTEAFF.

This chain connects TRBV30 to TRBJ1-6, with D perhaps matching TRBD1 (6 bases). Germline CDR1 and CDR2: GTSNPN and SVGIG (reference sequence). V was cut by 6 bases and J by 5 bases, with 14 bases left in between. There are 14 residues in the CDR3. As DNA, the CDR3 is TGTGCCTGCAAAGGGAACAGGGATAATTCACCCCTCCACTTT. Its protein is CACKGNRDNSPLHF.

The table lists this clone with a few counts. The genes are TRBV18 and TRBJ2-5, with D possibly being TRBD1 or TRBD2 (5 bases each). Germline CDR1 is KGHSH and CDR2 is LQKENI. The CDR3 has 12 amino acids. V dropped 2 bases and J dropped 4 bases, with 5 bases sitting between them. CDR3 sequence (DNA): TGTGCCAGCTCACCAGGGGGAGAGACCCAGTACTTC. Protein sequence: CASSPGGETQYF.

The V gene is TRBV28, the J gene TRBJ1-2; 7 bases line up with TRBD1. The CDR3 is made up of 17 amino acids. With V trimmed by 4 bases and J by 0 bases, 11 bases remained unmatched. Germline CDR1 and CDR2: MDHEN and SYDVKM. The CDR3 here is CASSSNPGTVANYGYTF. Here the CDR3 DNA reads TGTGCCAGCAGTTCAAACCCCGGGACAGTTGCTAACTATGGCTACACCTTC.

The chain is built from TRBV30 and TRBJ2-3; D uncertain. CDR1 and CDR2 from the germline V gene are GTSNPN and SVGIG (reference sequence). V lost 2 bases to trimming and J lost 0 bases, with 12 bases between them. The CDR3 sequence is 15 residues long. The CDR3 is CAWSIWVGSTDTQYF. The CDR3 region has the DNA TGTGCCTGGAGTATATGGGTTGGAAGCACAGATACGCAGTATTTT.

This chain links TRBV2 with TRBJ1-5; maybe TRBD1 (6 bases). Trimming took off 6 bases at V and 6 bases at J, with 15 bases between the two ends. This CDR3 has 14 residues. CDR1 is SNHLY and CDR2 is FYNNEI in the germline V gene. CDR3 nucleotides: TGTGCCAGCAGGCCACAGGGTAACAGTCAGCCCCAGCATTTT. Translated: CASRPQGNSQPQHF.

There are a few counts of this clone. This chain joins TRBV19 and TRBJ1-1, with D maybe TRBD1 (5 bases). Germline values: CDR1 LNHDA, CDR2 SQIVND (reference sequence). Trimming shortened V by 5 bases and J by 3 bases, and 13 bases separated the two germline ends. The CDR3 is 14 residues long. CDR3 sequence: CASSAGPRHTEAFF. The CDR3 coding sequence is TGTGCCAGTAGTGCGGGACCCAGACACACTGAAGCTTTCTTT. Variable domain in full (rest from reference TRBV19 and TRBJ1-1): DGGITQSPKYLFRKEGQNVTLSCEQNLNHDAMYWYRQDPGQGLRLIYYSQIVNDFQKGDIAEGYSVSREKKESFPLTVTSAQKNPTAFYLCASSAGPRHTEAFFGQGTRLTVV.

The rearrangement uses TRBV6-5 and TRBJ1-5; D is undetermined. The ends were cut back, 2 bases at V and 7 bases at J, with 15 bases in the middle. The CDR3 has 15 residues. The V gene's germline CDR1 is MNHEY and CDR2 SVGAGI. The DNA for the CDR3 is TGTGCCAGCAGTTACCGTAGGCAGCTACACCAGCCCCAGCATTTT. Its protein product is CASSYRRQLHQPQHF.

This chain uses TRBV2 with TRBJ2-5; D gene ambiguous. Germline lookup yields CDR1 SNHLY and CDR2 FYNNEI. Trimming cost V 4 bases and J 5 bases, with 8 bases left between them. The CDR3 totals 12 residues. The CDR3 sequence is CASSVPPETQYF. CDR3 DNA sequence: TGTGCCAGCAGTGTCCCCCCGGAGACCCAGTACTTC.

This chain connects TRBV7-9 to TRBJ1-5; D remains ambiguous. The CDR3 runs to 14 residues. Trimming removed 7 bases from V and 0 bases from J, with 10 bases in between. Germline CDR1 SEHNR, CDR2 FQNEAQ (reference sequence). CDR3 nucleotides: TGTGCCAGCACCCACGGGCTTAGCAATCAGCCCCAGCATTTT. Protein product: CASTHGLSNQPQHF.

This clone was recorded a few times. The genes are TRBV13 and TRBJ1-4; 11 positions match TRBD1. The CDR3 runs 15 residues. V lost 5 bases to trimming and J lost 7 bases; unmatched junction nucleotides: 6. Germline-derived CDR1 and CDR2 are PRHDT and FYEKMQ (reference sequence). CDR3 sequence reads: CASSIRGTGGEKLFF. The CDR3 nucleotides read TGTGCCAGCAGCATACGCGGGACAGGGGGTGAAAAACTGTTTTTT.

For this clone: Other DNA sequences within the sample encode an identical CDR3. The chain couples TRBV30 to TRBJ2-1; no clear D gene. Looked up from germline, CDR1 is GTSNPN and CDR2 is SVGIG (reference sequence). The length of the CDR3 is 11 residues. The V end was cut by 1 base, the J end by 6 bases, with 4 bases between. The CDR3 nucleotides are TGTGCCTGGAGTGGTCTCAATGAGCAGTTCTTC. Translating it yields CAWSGLNEQFF.

The chain's CDR3 is CASSVRGPGELFF. The CDR3 nucleotides read TGTGCCAGCAGCGTCAGGGGGCCCGGGGAGCTGTTTTTT. This sequence joins TRBV9 and TRBJ2-2, with 8 bases fitting TRBD1. V gave up 2 bases and J gave up 6 bases; unmatched junction bases: 0. The CDR3 runs 13 residues. Germline values: CDR1 SGDLS, CDR2 YYNGEE.